A single sample gave rise to the 11 T cell receptor beta chains below, sequenced in a study of control samples from healthy donors and cancer patients (dated by TCRdb to the early 2020s). The library was generated by the immunoSEQ multiplex PCR assay. Sourced from immuneACCESS, this table was stored by TCRdb with only in-frame sequences that have V and J called. A share of the clones is absent; for the studies checked, an unresolved V gene accounts for under half, and the remainder has no known explanation. Present in this sample are around 76,000 clones, approximately 91% of which were seen just once. The ten largest clones add up to 9.5% of the sample. The sequenced material came from PBMCs. Receptor source: a woman aged 45-65 years with colorectal cancer.

The chain recombines TRBV24-1 with TRBJ2-3; TRBD2 matches at 7 bases. The CDR3 contains 13 residues. With V trimmed by 9 bases and J by 1 base, 3 bases remained unmatched. Germline lookup yields CDR1 KGHDR and CDR2 SFDVKD. The CDR3 DNA reads TGTGCCACCGGACGGGGGGGCACAGATACGCAGTATTTT. Its protein is CATGRGGTDTQYF.

This clone was detected a few times. This sequence joins TRBV5-5 and TRBJ2-6, with D tentatively TRBD1 (5 bases). The CDR3 length is 14 residues. The germline gives CDR1 SGHKS, CDR2 YYEKEE (reference sequence). V lost 4 bases, J lost 3 bases, and 8 bases lay in between. CDR3 in amino acids: CASSPQGGANVLTF. The CDR3 DNA follows: TGTGCCAGCAGCCCGCAGGGTGGGGCCAACGTCCTGACTTTC.

The chain uses TRBV19 and TRBJ1-4, with no clear D. V was clipped by 3 bases and J by 3 bases, with 11 bases between them. The CDR3 contains 15 residues. From germline, CDR1 is LNHDA and CDR2 SQIVND (reference sequence). CDR3 region: CASSIRTVSNEKLFF. Here the CDR3 DNA reads TGTGCCAGTAGTATCAGGACCGTCTCTAATGAAAAACTGTTTTTT.

The rearrangement uses TRBV3-1 (or the pseudogene TRBV3-2) and TRBJ2-1; D is uncertain. Trimming removed 1 base at V and 4 bases at J, with 11 bases between. Germline V CDR1 and CDR2: LGHDT, YNNKEL (reference sequence). The CDR3 is made up of 15 amino acids. CDR3 loop: CASSQVRTHYNEQFF. As DNA, the CDR3 is TGTGCCAGCAGCCAAGTAAGGACCCATTACAATGAGCAGTTCTTC.

The chain recombines TRBV28 with TRBJ1-2, with D possibly TRBD1 on 6 matching bases. V was clipped by 4 bases and J by 4 bases, with 13 bases between them. The CDR3 spans 14 residues. The germline gives CDR1 MDHEN, CDR2 SYDVKM. The DNA for the CDR3 is TGTGCCAGCAGTTCCTGGGGGGGCTTCTATGGCTACACCTTC. Its protein product is CASSSWGGFYGYTF.

This clone was observed once. This rearrangement joins TRBV7-2 to TRBJ2-3, with TRBD2 identical over 9 bases. Germline values: CDR1 SGHTA, CDR2 FQGNSA. The CDR3 runs 18 residues. Trimming removed 3 bases from V and 4 bases from J; junction bases left unmatched: 14. CDR3 sequence: CASSLGSPGLASPDTQYF. In DNA, the CDR3 is TGTGCCAGCAGCTTGGGGTCCCCGGGACTAGCCTCCCCAGATACGCAGTATTTT.

This clone has a handful of counts. The J gene is TRBJ2-2, the V gene TRBV6-2 or TRBV6-3; D uncertain. The V end lost 6 bases, the J end lost 2 bases, and 4 bases lay between the germline ends. CDR1 MNHEY and CDR2 SVGEGT come from the germline V gene. The CDR3 contains 12 residues. CDR3 residues: CASSPNTGELFF. For the CDR3, the DNA is TGTGCCAGCAGCCCAAACACCGGGGAGCTGTTTTTT.

In DNA form, the CDR3 reads TGTGCCAGCAGCTTGTTCGATGGTGGGGGTAACTATGGCTACACCTTC. It specifies CASSLFDGGGNYGYTF. The rearrangement uses TRBV5-6 and TRBJ1-2, with D tentatively TRBD1 (5 bases). V lost 1 base, J lost 1 base, and 14 bases lay in between. There are 16 residues in the CDR3. Germline loops: CDR1 SGHDT, CDR2 YYEEEE.

V and J are TRBV10-2 and TRBJ2-5; D is ambiguous. Trimming pared 8 bases from V and 2 bases from J, leaving 9 bases between. Germline CDR1 WSHSY, CDR2 SAAADI. CDR3 length: 12 amino acids. The DNA for the CDR3 is TGCGCCAGCTCCCACGGACAAGAGACCCAGTACTTC. It codes for CASSHGQETQYF.

The chain links TRBV27 to TRBJ2-1, with 8 bases fitting TRBD2. The CDR3 is 14 amino acids. Germline assignment: CDR1 MNHEY and CDR2 SMNVEV (reference sequence). V gave up 6 bases and J gave up 3 bases; unmatched junction bases: 4. In DNA form, the CDR3 reads TGTGCCAGCAGCAGGGGACTAGTCTACAATGAGCAGTTCTTC. Residues: CASSRGLVYNEQFF.

The genes are TRBV24-1 and TRBJ2-7; TRBD1 matches at 7 bases. CDR1 and CDR2 from the germline V gene are KGHDR and SFDVKD. V shed 3 bases, J shed 2 bases, and the junction held 9 bases outside the gene matches. CDR3 length: 16 amino acids. CDR3 nucleotides: TGTGCCACCAGTGATCACCAGGACAGGTCCACCTACGAGCAGTACGTC. Translating gives CATSDHQDRSTYEQYV.